Detailed here is one T cell receptor beta chain. Its target is not known. CDR3 length: 15 amino acids. V was cut by 0 bases and J by 4 bases, with 13 bases left in between. Germline assignment: CDR1 SGHTS and CDR2 YDEGEE. This record comes from a study of PD-1 blockade in classical Hodgkin lymphoma. Study-level findings and limits: Diversity similar to that of newly diagnosed patients was seen at baseline in complete responders. Patients who began taking nivolumab under 1 year after ASCT were left out. Newly diagnosed patients had baseline TCR diversity that was reportedly lower than that of healthy donors.

Patients all relapsed after autologous stem cell transplantation, and there was variation in brentuximab vedotin exposure. The study recorded best responses of complete response, partial response or progressive disease. The table came from immunoSEQ multiplex PCR; TCRdb's copy has only in-frame clones and leaves some out. The sample lists some 13,000 clones, 82% occurring once. Sequencing used peripheral blood mononuclear cells (PBMCs), obtained at baseline. This TCR derives from a human donor with classical Hodgkin lymphoma. V is TRBV5-8 and J is TRBJ1-2, with unresolved D. CDR3 protein: CASSLGPRARYGYTF. The CDR3 nucleotides read TGTGCCAGCAGCTTGGGACCTAGGGCACGCTATGGCTACACCTTC.